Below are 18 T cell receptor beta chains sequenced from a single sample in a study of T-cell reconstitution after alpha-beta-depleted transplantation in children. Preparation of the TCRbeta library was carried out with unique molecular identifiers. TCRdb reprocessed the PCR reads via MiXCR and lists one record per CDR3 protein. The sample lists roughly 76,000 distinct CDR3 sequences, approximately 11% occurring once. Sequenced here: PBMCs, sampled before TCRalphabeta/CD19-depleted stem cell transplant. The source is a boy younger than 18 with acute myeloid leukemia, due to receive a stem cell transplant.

CDR3 bases: TGTGCCAGCAGCCCACAGGGGGGCCCCGGGGAGCTGTTTTTT. It specifies CASSPQGGPGELFF. V and J are TRBV7-6 and TRBJ2-2; 8 nucleotides line up with TRBD1. From germline, CDR1 is SGHVS and CDR2 FNYEAQ. The CDR3 length is 14 residues. The J segment lost 6 bases and the V segment lost 5 bases, leaving 5 bases of the junction unmatched.

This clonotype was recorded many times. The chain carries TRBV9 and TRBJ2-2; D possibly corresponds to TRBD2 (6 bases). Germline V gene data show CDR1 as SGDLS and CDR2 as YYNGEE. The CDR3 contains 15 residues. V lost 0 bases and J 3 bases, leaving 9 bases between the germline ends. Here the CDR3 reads CASSVAGADTGELFF. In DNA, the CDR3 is TGTGCCAGCAGCGTAGCGGGAGCTGACACCGGGGAGCTGTTTTTT.

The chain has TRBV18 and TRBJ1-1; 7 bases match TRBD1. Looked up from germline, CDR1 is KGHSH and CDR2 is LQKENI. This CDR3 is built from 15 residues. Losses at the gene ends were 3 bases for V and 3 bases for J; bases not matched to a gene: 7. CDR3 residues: CASSPLRQGDTEAFF. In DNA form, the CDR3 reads TGTGCCAGCTCACCCCTAAGACAGGGCGACACTGAAGCTTTCTTT.

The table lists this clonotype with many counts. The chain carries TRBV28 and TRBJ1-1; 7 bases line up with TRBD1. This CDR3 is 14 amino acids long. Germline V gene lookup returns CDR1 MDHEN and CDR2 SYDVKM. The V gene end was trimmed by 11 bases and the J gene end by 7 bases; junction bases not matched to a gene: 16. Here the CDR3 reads CACLMATGSFEAFF. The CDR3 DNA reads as TGTGCCTGTCTCATGGCGACAGGGTCGTTTGAAGCTTTCTTT.

The CDR3 loop reads CASSRTSGEYEQYF. CDR3 sequence (DNA): TGTGCCAGCAGCCGGACTAGCGGAGAGTACGAGCAGTACTTC. V is TRBV7-2 and J is TRBJ2-7, with 10 nucleotides matching TRBD2. The V gene's germline CDR1 is SGHTA and CDR2 FQGNSA. The CDR3 runs to 14 residues. V was clipped by 5 bases and J by 4 bases; unmatched bases: 5. Full variable domain (missing parts from reference TRBV7-2 and TRBJ2-7): GAGVSQSPSNKVTEKGKDVELRCDPISGHTALYWYRQSLGQGLEFLIYFQGNSAPDKSGLPSDRFSAERTGGSVSTLTIQRTQQEDSAVYLCASSRTSGEYEQYFGPGTRLTVT.

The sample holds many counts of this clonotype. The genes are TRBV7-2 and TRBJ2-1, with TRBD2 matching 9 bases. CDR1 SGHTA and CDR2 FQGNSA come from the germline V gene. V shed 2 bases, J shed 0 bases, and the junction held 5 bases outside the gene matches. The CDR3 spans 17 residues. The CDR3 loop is CASSLLRGLASYNEQFF. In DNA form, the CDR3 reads TGTGCCAGCAGCTTATTGCGGGGACTAGCCTCCTACAATGAGCAGTTCTTC.

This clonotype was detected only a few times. The CDR3 DNA sequence: TGTGCCTGGAGTGTACTAGGGGCGAATTCACCCCTCCACTTT. It encodes CAWSVLGANSPLHF. The chain carries TRBV30 and TRBJ1-6; D may be TRBD1 (5 bases). This CDR3 has 14 residues. V was pared by 0 bases and J by 7 bases, with 10 bases between. CDR1 and CDR2 from the germline V gene are GTSNPN and SVGIG (reference sequence).

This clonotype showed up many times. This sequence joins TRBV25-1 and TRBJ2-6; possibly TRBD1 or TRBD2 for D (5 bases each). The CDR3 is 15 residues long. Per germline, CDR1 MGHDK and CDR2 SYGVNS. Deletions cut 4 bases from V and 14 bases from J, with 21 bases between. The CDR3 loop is CASSGTGQSPTFLTF. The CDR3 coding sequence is TGTGCCAGCAGTGGGACGGGGCAATCCCCAACGTTCCTGACTTTC.

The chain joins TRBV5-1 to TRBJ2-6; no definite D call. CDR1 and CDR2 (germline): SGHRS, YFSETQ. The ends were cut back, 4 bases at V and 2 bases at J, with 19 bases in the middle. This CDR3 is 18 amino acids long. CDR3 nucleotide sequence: TGCGCCAGCAGCCCCCCCCTCGCAAGTTTTGCTGGGGCCAACGTCCTGACTTTC. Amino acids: CASSPPLASFAGANVLTF.

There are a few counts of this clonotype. CDR3 bases: TGTGCCTACACACGAACGAACACCGGGGAGCTGTTTTTT. It encodes CAYTRTNTGELFF. The rearrangement joins TRBV12-3 or TRBV12-4 to TRBJ2-2; D not certain. The CDR3 contains 13 residues. V lost 11 bases and J 0 bases, leaving 10 bases between the germline ends.

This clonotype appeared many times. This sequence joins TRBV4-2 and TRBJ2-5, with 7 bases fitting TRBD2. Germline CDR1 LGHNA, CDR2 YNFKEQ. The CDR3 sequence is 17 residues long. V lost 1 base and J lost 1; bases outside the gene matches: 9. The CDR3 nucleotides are TGTGCCAGCAGCCAAGGGGGGTCGGGGGGTCTCCAAGAGACCCAGTACTTC. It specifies CASSQGGSGGLQETQYF.

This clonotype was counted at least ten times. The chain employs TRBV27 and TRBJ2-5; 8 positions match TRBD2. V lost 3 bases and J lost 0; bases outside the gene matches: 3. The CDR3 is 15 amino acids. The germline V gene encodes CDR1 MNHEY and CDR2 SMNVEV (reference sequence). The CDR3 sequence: CASSFWRGDQETQYF. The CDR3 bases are TGTGCCAGCAGTTTTTGGCGGGGGGACCAAGAGACCCAGTACTTC.

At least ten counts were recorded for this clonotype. CDR3 region: CASSLGSLNRIADEQFF. CDR3 in DNA: TGTGCCAGCAGTTTAGGTAGCCTCAACCGCATTGCCGATGAGCAGTTCTTC. The chain uses TRBV12-3 or TRBV12-4 and TRBJ2-1; no definite D call. This CDR3 comprises 17 residues. V dropped 1 base and J dropped 8 bases, with 21 bases sitting between them.

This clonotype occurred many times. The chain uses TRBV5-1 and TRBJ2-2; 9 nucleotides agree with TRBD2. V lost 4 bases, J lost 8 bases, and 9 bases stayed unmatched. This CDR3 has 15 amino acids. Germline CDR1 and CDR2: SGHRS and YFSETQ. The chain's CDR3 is CASSEPGLALGELFF. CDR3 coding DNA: TGCGCCAGCAGCGAGCCCGGACTAGCGTTGGGGGAGCTGTTTTTT.

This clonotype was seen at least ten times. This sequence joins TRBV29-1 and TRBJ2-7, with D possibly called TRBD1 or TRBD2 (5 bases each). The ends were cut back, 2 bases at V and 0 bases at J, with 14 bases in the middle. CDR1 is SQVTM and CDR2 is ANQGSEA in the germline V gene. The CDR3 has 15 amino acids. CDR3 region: CSVELGTTASYEQYF. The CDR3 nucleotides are TGCAGCGTTGAACTCGGGACGACCGCCTCCTACGAGCAGTACTTC.

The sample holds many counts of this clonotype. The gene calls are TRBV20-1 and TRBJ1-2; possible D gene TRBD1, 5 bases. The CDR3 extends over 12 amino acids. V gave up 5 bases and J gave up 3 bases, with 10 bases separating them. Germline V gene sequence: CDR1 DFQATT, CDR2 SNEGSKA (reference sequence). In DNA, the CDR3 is TGCAGTGCTTCCTCCAGGGACTATGGCTACACCTTC. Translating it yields CSASSRDYGYTF.

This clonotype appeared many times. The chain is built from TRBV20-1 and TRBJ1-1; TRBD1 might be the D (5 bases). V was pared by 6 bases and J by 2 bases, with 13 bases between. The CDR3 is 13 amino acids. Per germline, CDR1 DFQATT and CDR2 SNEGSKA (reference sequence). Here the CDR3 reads CSAWGGFNTEAFF. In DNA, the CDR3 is TGCAGTGCCTGGGGGGGGTTTAACACTGAAGCTTTCTTT.

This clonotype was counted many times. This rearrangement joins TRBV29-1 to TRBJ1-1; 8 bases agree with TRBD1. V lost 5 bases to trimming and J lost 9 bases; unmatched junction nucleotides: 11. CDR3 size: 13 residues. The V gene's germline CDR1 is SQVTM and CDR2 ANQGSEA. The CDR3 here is CSVKGAGGEKAFF. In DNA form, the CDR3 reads TGCAGCGTTAAGGGGGCAGGGGGCGAGAAAGCTTTCTTT.